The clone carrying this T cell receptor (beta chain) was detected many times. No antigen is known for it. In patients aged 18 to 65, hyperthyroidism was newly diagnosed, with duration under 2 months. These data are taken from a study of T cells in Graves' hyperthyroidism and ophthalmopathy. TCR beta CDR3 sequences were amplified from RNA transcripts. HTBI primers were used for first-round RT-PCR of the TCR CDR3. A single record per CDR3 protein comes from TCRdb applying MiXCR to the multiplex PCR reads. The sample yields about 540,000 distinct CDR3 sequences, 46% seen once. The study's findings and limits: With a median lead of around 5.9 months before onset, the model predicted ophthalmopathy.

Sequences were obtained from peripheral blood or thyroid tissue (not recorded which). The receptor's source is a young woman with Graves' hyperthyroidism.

CDR3 loop: CSVDSFRRNQETQYF. The CDR3 coding sequence is TGCAGCGTTGATTCTTTTCGGCGGAACCAAGAGACCCAGTACTTC. This rearrangement joins TRBV29-1 to TRBJ2-5; D uncertain. Looked up from germline, CDR1 is SQVTM and CDR2 is ANQGSEA. CDR3 length: 15 residues. Trimming cost V 3 bases and J 0 bases, with 14 bases left between them.